This T cell receptor beta chain was recorded in a study of blood T cells in healthy people across ages. Whole-study findings and limits: Roughly linear declines in TCR beta diversity per million T cells occurred with age.

Turning to this clonotype: What it binds is not known.

With a J-beta primer mix and a sample-barcoded 5' primer, a second PCR ran 7 to 11 cycles. TCRdb reprocessed the 5' RACE reads via MiXCR and lists one record per CDR3 protein. The sample has about 1.5 million distinct CDR3 sequences, 35% to 45% seen once. Every donor provided roughly 10 milliliters of peripheral blood. The origin of this receptor is a woman between 18 and 29 years old in good health. Material: blood.

CDR3 amino acids: CASSLVLRTLAADTQYF. As DNA, the CDR3 is TGTGCCAGCAGCTTAGTTCTTCGGACACTCGCCGCAGATACGCAGTATTTT. This rearrangement joins TRBV7-9 to TRBJ2-3, with a possible D match to TRBD1 (5 bases). Trimming cost V 1 base and J 4 bases, with 18 bases left between them. The CDR3 totals 17 residues. The V gene's germline CDR1 is SEHNR and CDR2 FQNEAQ (reference sequence). Based on the CDR3 plus reference TRBV7-9 and TRBJ2-3, the full variable domain is DTGVSQNPRHKITKRGQNVTFRCDPISEHNRLYWYRQTLGQGPEFLTYFQNEAQLEKSRLLSDRFSAERPKGSFSTLEIQRTEQGDSAMYLCASSLVLRTLAADTQYFGPGTRLTVL.